The entry below describes one T cell receptor beta chain. The antigen remains unidentified. Both groups were predominantly of Caucasian heritage. This sample was taken from a study of T cell clonality in common variable immunodeficiency. Study results and caveats: Links between repertoire features and CVID complications were heterogeneity-limited. CVID subjects showed higher TCRbeta clonality than healthy controls. Reportedly, TCR beta sequences from common variable immunodeficiency showed fewer deletions and N-nucleotide insertions.

Control and CVID samples contributed equal amounts of genomic DNA. The table came from immunoSEQ multiplex PCR; TCRdb's copy has only in-frame clones and leaves some out. The sample has fewer than 30,000 clones, none seen only once. Sequencing was performed on peripheral blood mononuclear cells. The sequence was collected from a human donor with common variable immunodeficiency.

Incomplete CDR3 DNA: TGTGCCAGCACCCCGACAGCCGGGACTAGCGGGGGTCCT. Encoded protein: CASTPTAGTSGGP. In full, the CDR3 is CASTPTAGTSGGPQYF. The genes are TRBV7-8 and TRBJ2-4; 14 positions match TRBD2. The read comes to an end 3 residues before the CDR3 does, leaving the germline J gene to fill in the end. Germline V gives CDR1 SGHVS, CDR2 FQNEAQ. There are 16 residues in the CDR3.